This paragraph covers one T cell receptor (beta chain) sequence. Libraries were prepared by immunoSEQ multiplex PCR; TCRdb keeps only in-frame clonotypes and omits some of them. The table shows 250,000 or so clones, with roughly 86% occurring only once. With 0 bases removed from V and 1 base from J, the gap between germline ends came to 7 bases. CDR1 is SGHRS and CDR2 is YFSETQ in the germline V gene. The CDR3 totals 14 residues. The record originates from a study of blood T cell repertoires in COVID-19. J is TRBJ1-1 and V is TRBV5-1; D gene ambiguous. The sequenced material came from peripheral blood. The sequence derives from a man in his forties or fifties with active or convalescent COVID-19. CDR3 sequence: CASSLGLSNTEAFF. CDR3 in DNA: TGCGCCAGCAGCTTGGGACTTTCGAACACTGAAGCTTTCTTT.